This T cell receptor (beta chain) was retrieved from a study of shared clonotypes between healthy human individuals. Study-wide background: Each donor had three CD4 naive, three CD4 memory, two CD8 naive and one CD8 memory plate. Whole-study results and caveats: Generation of non-shared clonotypes was less probable than generation of clonotypes shared by all four donors.

Per germline, CDR1 SGHRS and CDR2 YFSETQ. Trimming took off 0 bases at V and 7 bases at J, with 10 bases between the two ends. The CDR3 extends over 14 amino acids. A word on this clone: Its target is unknown.

The sorted-subset replicate PCRs were given 200 ng DNA, which is 30,000 or so T cell genomes. In the original workflow: There were no quality scores in the junction-only immunoSEQ sequences, so filtering differed. Generated by immunoSEQ multiplex PCR, the TCRdb table keeps only in-frame clones and is missing some. That table furnishes V, J and clone size, whereas the DNA furnished D and trimming. The sample records under 2,500,000 clones, approximately 94% being singletons. The V and J genes are TRBV5-1 and TRBJ2-2; D unresolved. The sample comprised naive CD4+ T cells sorted from blood. The subset here: CD45RA+ positively selected. The sequence was collected from a man aged 18 to 35 in good health. CDR3 in DNA: TGCGCCAGCAGCTTGGACTACACCGGCGGGGAGCTGTTTTTT. It is translated as CASSLDYTGGELFF. Drawing the rest from reference TRBV5-1 and TRBJ2-2, the complete variable domain is KAGVTQTPRYLIKTRGQQVTLSCSPISGHRSVSWYQQTPGQGLQFLFEYFSETQRNKGNFPGRFSGRQFSNSRSEMNVSTLELGDSALYLCASSLDYTGGELFFGEGSRLTVL.